A selection of T cell receptor beta chains follows, all from one sample in a study of OX40 agonist ivuxolimab in advanced cancers. Sequencing was performed with immunoSEQ multiplex PCR; in TCRdb, only in-frame clones are kept and a portion is missing. The sample carries some 80,000 clones, roughly 85% recorded once. This sample comprised CD4+ or CD8+ T cells sorted from blood, obtained in a trial of the OX40 agonist ivuxolimab. These receptors were taken from an adult with an advanced solid tumor such as melanoma, head and neck, liver or kidney cancer. Each CDR3 is given with its conserved first and last residue. Each record gives: CDR3 length, V gene, J gene, clone size, D gene, CDR3 DNA, CDR3 protein. D genes are given only for firm matches. Only part of the rows carry a size: once, few, many, or a class if the clone is expanded.

length: 12
V: TRBV2
J: TRBJ1-2
size: NA
D: NA
DNA: TGTGCCAGCAGTGGGCAGGGATTTGGCTACACCTTC
CDR3: CASSGQGFGYTF

length: 20
V: TRBV13
J: TRBJ2-3
size: NA
D: TRBD2
DNA: TGTGCCAGCAGCTTAGGCCGGGCTAGCGGGGGGTTCACTAGCACAGATACGCAGTATTTT
CDR3: CASSLGRASGGFTSTDTQYF

length: 18
V: TRBV5-1
J: TRBJ2-2
size: NA
D: TRBD1
DNA: TGCGCCAGCAGCCCCCCCGAAGGACAGGGTTTGGACACCGGGGAGCTGTTTTTT
CDR3: CASSPPEGQGLDTGELFF

length: 15
V: TRBV7-9
J: TRBJ1-3
size: few
D: NA
DNA: TGTGCCACGCGGGGGGAGTCTAGCTCTGGAAACACCATATATTTT
CDR3: CATRGESSSGNTIYF

length: 16
V: TRBV6-1
J: TRBJ2-1
size: NA
D: NA
DNA: TGTGCCAGCAGTGAATCTCCCTATCTTCCTTACAATGAGCAGTTCTTC
CDR3: CASSESPYLPYNEQFF

length: 16
V: TRBV7-2
J: TRBJ1-6
size: NA
D: NA
DNA: TGTGCCAGCAGCGTAACGTCGGCCCTCCATAATTCACCCCTCCACTTT
CDR3: CASSVTSALHNSPLHF

length: 19
V: TRBV21-1
J: TRBJ2-1
size: NA
D: NA
DNA: TGTGCCAGCAGCAAATCTGGGGGGCCGGTTTTGAGCTCCTACAATGAGCAGTTCTTC
CDR3: CASSKSGGPVLSSYNEQFF

length: 13
V: TRBV5-4
J: TRBJ1-1
size: NA
D: NA
DNA: TGTGCCAGCAGCCAGGACACGCAGACGGAAGCTTTCTTT
CDR3: CASSQDTQTEAFF

length: 12
V: TRBV30
J: TRBJ1-2
size: few
D: NA
DNA: TGTGCCTGGAGTCCGGTGGGGGGTGGCTACACCTTC
CDR3: CAWSPVGGGYTF

length: 16
V: TRBV7-2
J: TRBJ2-1
size: NA
D: TRBD2
DNA: TGTGCCAGCAGCTTAATTGGGACTAGCGGCTACAATGAGCAGTTCTTC
CDR3: CASSLIGTSGYNEQFF

length: 15
V: TRBV5-1
J: TRBJ2-2
size: NA
D: NA
DNA: TGCGCCAGCAGCTTGCACAGTTCGAACACCGGGGAGCTGTTTTTT
CDR3: CASSLHSSNTGELFF

length: 18
V: TRBV5-4
J: TRBJ2-2
size: NA
D: NA
DNA: TGTGCCAGCAGCTTGGCGGCAGGGAGCAAAGGGAACACCGGGGAGCTGTTTTTT
CDR3: CASSLAAGSKGNTGELFF

length: 15
V: TRBV5-1
J: TRBJ1-5
size: once
D: NA
DNA: TGCGCCAGCAGCTTGCTAGGGGTGGGCAATCAGCCCCAGCATTTT
CDR3: CASSLLGVGNQPQHF

length: 13
V: TRBV6-1
J: TRBJ2-7
size: NA
D: NA
DNA: TGTGCCAGCAGCGCTCAACAGGACTACGAGCAGCACTTC
CDR3: CASSAQQDYEQHF

length: 14
V: TRBV2
J: TRBJ2-5
size: NA
D: TRBD1
DNA: TGTGCCAGCAGTGGGACAGGGTGGGGAGAGACCCAGTACTTC
CDR3: CASSGTGWGETQYF

length: 16
V: TRBV18
J: TRBJ1-4
size: NA
D: NA
DNA: TGTGCCAGCTCACAGTACCAGGAGGCGCCTAATGAAAAACTGTTTTTT
CDR3: CASSQYQEAPNEKLFF

length: 14
V: TRBV7-3
J: TRBJ2-3
size: NA
D: NA
DNA: TGTGCCAGCAGTCGAAGGGGGGCCACAGATACGCAGTATTTT
CDR3: CASSRRGATDTQYF

length: 16
V: TRBV10-3
J: TRBJ1-6
size: NA
D: NA
DNA: TGTGCCATCAGTGAGGCCTCGGCAGCGGCTAATTCACCCCTCCACTTT
CDR3: CAISEASAAANSPLHF

length: 16
V: TRBV19
J: TRBJ1-1
size: once
D: TRBD1
DNA: TGTGCCAGTAGTATCCCGCCAGGGGGAATGAACACTGAAGCTTTCTTT
CDR3: CASSIPPGGMNTEAFF

length: 13
V: TRBV9
J: TRBJ1-2
size: NA
D: TRBD1
DNA: TGTGCCAGCAGCGCCCCGGGACAGGAGGCGTATACCTTC
CDR3: CASSAPGQEAYTF

length: 15
V: TRBV18
J: TRBJ2-5
size: NA
D: NA
DNA: TGTGCCAGCTCACCAATGGCCAGCCGAGGGGAGACCCAGTACTTC
CDR3: CASSPMASRGETQYF

length: 15
V: TRBV5-1
J: TRBJ2-5
size: NA
D: NA
DNA: TGCGCCAGCAGCTTGGCCAACCCCCCCCAAGAGACCCAGTACTTC
CDR3: CASSLANPPQETQYF

length: 14
V: TRBV11-2
J: TRBJ2-1
size: NA
D: NA
DNA: TGTGCCAGCAGCCAAACTCGCTCCTACAATGAGCAGTTCTTC
CDR3: CASSQTRSYNEQFF

length: 15
V: TRBV5-6
J: TRBJ2-2
size: NA
D: NA
DNA: TGTGCCAGCAGCTTGGGAGGGTCTGACACCGGGGAGCTGTTTTTT
CDR3: CASSLGGSDTGELFF

length: 13
V: TRBV27
J: TRBJ2-5
size: NA
D: NA
DNA: TGTGCCAGCAGAGAGTACAACCAAGAGACCCAGTACTTC
CDR3: CASREYNQETQYF

length: 15
V: TRBV9
J: TRBJ2-5
size: NA
D: NA
DNA: TGTGCCAGCAGCGTACTATCTAGTTCTCGAGAGACCCAGTACTTC
CDR3: CASSVLSSSRETQYF

length: 12
V: TRBV6-1
J: TRBJ2-7
size: NA
D: NA
DNA: TGTGCCACCAGGGAAGAACCCTACGAGCAGTACTTC
CDR3: CATREEPYEQYF

length: 14
V: TRBV30
J: TRBJ2-5
size: few
D: TRBD2
DNA: TGTGCCTTCCGACGCAGCGGGGGGGCAGAGACCCAGTACTTC
CDR3: CAFRRSGGAETQYF

length: 14
V: TRBV7-6
J: TRBJ2-1
size: NA
D: TRBD2
DNA: TGTGCCAGCAGCCAGCGGGGGGGCCTCAATGAGCAGTTCTTC
CDR3: CASSQRGGLNEQFF

length: 15
V: TRBV6-5
J: TRBJ2-2
size: NA
D: TRBD1
DNA: TGTGCCAGCAGTTACCAGGGACAGGGGGCCGGGGAGCTGTTTTTT
CDR3: CASSYQGQGAGELFF

length: 14
V: TRBV6-6
J: TRBJ1-2
size: NA
D: NA
DNA: TGTGCCAGCAGTGGCCCGCCGGACACCTATGGCTACACCTTC
CDR3: CASSGPPDTYGYTF

length: 13
V: TRBV30
J: TRBJ2-2
size: once
D: NA
DNA: TGTGCCTGGTCTACCGCGAACACCGGGGAGCTGTTTTTT
CDR3: CAWSTANTGELFF

length: 11
V: TRBV20-1
J: TRBJ2-3
size: NA
D: NA
DNA: TGCAGTGCCGCATTCGAAAATACGCAGTATTTT
CDR3: CSAAFENTQYF

length: 13
V: TRBV7-2
J: TRBJ2-3
size: NA
D: NA
DNA: TGTGCCAGCAGCCTCCAAACGGTGGATACGCAGTATTTT
CDR3: CASSLQTVDTQYF

length: 16
V: TRBV7-9
J: TRBJ2-2
size: NA
D: TRBD1
DNA: TGTGCCAGCAGCACAAGAGACAGGGTCCGTACCGGGGAGCTGTTTTTT
CDR3: CASSTRDRVRTGELFF

length: 12
V: TRBV29-1
J: TRBJ1-3
size: NA
D: NA
DNA: TGCAGCGTTGAAGGAACTGGAAACACCATATATTTT
CDR3: CSVEGTGNTIYF

length: 14
V: TRBV6-5
J: TRBJ2-7
size: NA
D: NA
DNA: TGTGCCAGCAGTGAAGTTTGGGGTCCCTACGAGCAGTACTTC
CDR3: CASSEVWGPYEQYF

length: 14
V: TRBV7-9
J: TRBJ1-1
size: few
D: NA
DNA: TGTGCCAGCAGCTTACCCGACAGTAACACTGAAGCTTTCTTT
CDR3: CASSLPDSNTEAFF

length: 14
V: TRBV12-5
J: TRBJ2-7
size: NA
D: NA
DNA: TGTGCTAGTGGTTTGGTACCCCATTCCTACGAGCAGTACTTC
CDR3: CASGLVPHSYEQYF

length: 13
V: TRBV4-2
J: TRBJ2-7
size: NA
D: NA
DNA: TGTGCCAGCAGCCAACAGGGCTCCTACGAGCAGTACTTC
CDR3: CASSQQGSYEQYF

length: 17
V: TRBV27
J: TRBJ2-6
size: NA
D: TRBD1
DNA: TGTGCCAGCAGTCGGGACAGGGCCTTCTCTGGGGCCAACGTCCTGACTTTC
CDR3: CASSRDRAFSGANVLTF

length: 13
V: TRBV12-5
J: TRBJ1-2
size: once
D: NA
DNA: TGTGCTAGTGGTTTGGGGTCTGACCTAGGCTACACCTTC
CDR3: CASGLGSDLGYTF

length: 12
V: TRBV30
J: TRBJ2-2
size: NA
D: NA
DNA: TGTGCCTGGCGATTACTCACCGGGGAGCTGTTTTTT
CDR3: CAWRLLTGELFF

length: 15
V: TRBV28
J: TRBJ2-5
size: NA
D: TRBD2
DNA: TGTGCCAGCAGCGAAGCGGGGCCCCGTCGGGAGACCCAGTACTTC
CDR3: CASSEAGPRRETQYF

length: 16
V: TRBV18
J: TRBJ2-7
size: NA
D: TRBD1
DNA: TGTGCCAGCTCACCACTTGCTACAGGGGGATCCTACGAGCAGTACTTC
CDR3: CASSPLATGGSYEQYF

length: 15
V: TRBV19
J: TRBJ1-6
size: NA
D: TRBD1
DNA: TGTGCCAGTAGTATACAAGGACAGGTAGAATCACCCCTCCACTTT
CDR3: CASSIQGQVESPLHF

length: 15
V: TRBV5-1
J: TRBJ1-1
size: NA
D: NA
DNA: TGCGCCAGCAGCTTTCAGGGGATTTTGAACACTGAAGCTTTCTTT
CDR3: CASSFQGILNTEAFF

length: 15
V: TRBV6-1
J: TRBJ2-7
size: NA
D: TRBD2
DNA: TGTGCCAGCAGTGAATTAGCGGGGAGCTCCTACGAGCAGTACTTC
CDR3: CASSELAGSSYEQYF

length: 13
V: TRBV25-1
J: TRBJ2-1
size: NA
D: TRBD2
DNA: TGTGCCAGCAGTGATGGGAGGGACAATGAGCAGTTCTTC
CDR3: CASSDGRDNEQFF

length: 15
V: TRBV6-5
J: TRBJ2-1
size: NA
D: TRBD2
DNA: TGTGCCAGCAGGCAAGCGGGGGGGGAACACAATGAGCAGTTCTTC
CDR3: CASRQAGGEHNEQFF

length: 14
V: TRBV6-5
J: TRBJ1-4
size: NA
D: NA
DNA: TGTGCCAGCAGTCGGGGGCGAGCTAATGAAAAACTGTTTTTT
CDR3: CASSRGRANEKLFF

length: 13
V: TRBV6-5
J: TRBJ1-1
size: NA
D: TRBD1
DNA: TGTGCCAGCAGACAGGGGATGAACACTGAAGCTTTCTTT
CDR3: CASRQGMNTEAFF

length: 12
V: TRBV4-2
J: TRBJ2-7
size: NA
D: NA
DNA: TGTGCCAGCAGCCAAGACTCGGCATCGCCGCACTTC
CDR3: CASSQDSASPHF

length: 15
V: TRBV7-8
J: TRBJ2-7
size: NA
D: NA
DNA: TGTGCCAGCGCCAGGGTGCCGGGGGCAAGCTACGAGCAGTACTTC
CDR3: CASARVPGASYEQYF

length: 15
V: TRBV25-1
J: TRBJ2-1
size: NA
D: TRBD2
DNA: TGTGCCAGCAGTTTCGGGGGACTACCCTCCAATGAGCAGTTCTTC
CDR3: CASSFGGLPSNEQFF

length: 14
V: TRBV6-4
J: TRBJ1-6
size: few
D: NA
DNA: TGTGCCAGCAGTGCTGCAGAAGGCAATTCACCCCTCCACTTT
CDR3: CASSAAEGNSPLHF

length: 16
V: TRBV19
J: TRBJ2-2
size: NA
D: TRBD2
DNA: TGTGCCAGTAACAACGGGGGGGCCGTAGACACCGGGGAGCTGTTTTTT
CDR3: CASNNGGAVDTGELFF

length: 15
V: TRBV11-2
J: TRBJ1-2
size: NA
D: NA
DNA: TGTGCCAGCAGCTCCTCCCCGGAGACGTATCGGGGCTACACCTTC
CDR3: CASSSSPETYRGYTF

length: 14
V: TRBV5-1
J: TRBJ2-7
size: NA
D: TRBD1
DNA: TGCGCCAGCAGCCCCTTGGACAGGAACTCAGAGCAGTACTTC
CDR3: CASSPLDRNSEQYF

length: 16
V: TRBV7-2
J: TRBJ1-5
size: NA
D: TRBD1
DNA: TGTGCCAGCAGCTTACAGGGGGCCATTAGCAATCAGCCCCAGCATTTT
CDR3: CASSLQGAISNQPQHF